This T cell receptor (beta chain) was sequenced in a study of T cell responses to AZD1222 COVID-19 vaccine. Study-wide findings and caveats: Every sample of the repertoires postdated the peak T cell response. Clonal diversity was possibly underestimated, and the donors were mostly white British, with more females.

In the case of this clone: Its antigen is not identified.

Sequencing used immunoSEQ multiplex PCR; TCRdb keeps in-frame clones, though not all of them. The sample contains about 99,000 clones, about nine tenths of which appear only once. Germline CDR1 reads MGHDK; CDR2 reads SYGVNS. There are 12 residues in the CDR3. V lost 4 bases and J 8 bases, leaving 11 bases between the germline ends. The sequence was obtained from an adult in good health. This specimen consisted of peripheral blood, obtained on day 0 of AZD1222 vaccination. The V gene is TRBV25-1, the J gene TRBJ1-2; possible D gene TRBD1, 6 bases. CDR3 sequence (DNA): TGTGCCAGCAGTGTGGGACAACAAGGCTACACCTTC. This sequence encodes CASSVGQQGYTF.